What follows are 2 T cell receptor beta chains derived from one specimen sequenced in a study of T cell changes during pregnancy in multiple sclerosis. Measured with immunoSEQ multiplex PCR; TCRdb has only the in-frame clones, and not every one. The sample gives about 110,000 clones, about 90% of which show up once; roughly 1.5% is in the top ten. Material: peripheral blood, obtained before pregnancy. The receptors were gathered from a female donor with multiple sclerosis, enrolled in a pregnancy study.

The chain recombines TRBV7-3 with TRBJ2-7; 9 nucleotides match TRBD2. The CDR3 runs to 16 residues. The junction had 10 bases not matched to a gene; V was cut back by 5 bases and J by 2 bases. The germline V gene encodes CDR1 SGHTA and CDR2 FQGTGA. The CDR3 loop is CASSPGSSGSPYEQYF. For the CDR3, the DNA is TGTGCCAGCAGCCCCGGTAGTAGCGGGAGCCCCTACGAGCAGTACTTC.

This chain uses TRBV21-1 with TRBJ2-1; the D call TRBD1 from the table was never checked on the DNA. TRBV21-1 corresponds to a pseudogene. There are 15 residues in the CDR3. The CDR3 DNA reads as TGTGCCAGCAGCAAAAGACAGGGGGACTACAATGAGCAGTTCTTC. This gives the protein CASSKRQGDYNEQFF.